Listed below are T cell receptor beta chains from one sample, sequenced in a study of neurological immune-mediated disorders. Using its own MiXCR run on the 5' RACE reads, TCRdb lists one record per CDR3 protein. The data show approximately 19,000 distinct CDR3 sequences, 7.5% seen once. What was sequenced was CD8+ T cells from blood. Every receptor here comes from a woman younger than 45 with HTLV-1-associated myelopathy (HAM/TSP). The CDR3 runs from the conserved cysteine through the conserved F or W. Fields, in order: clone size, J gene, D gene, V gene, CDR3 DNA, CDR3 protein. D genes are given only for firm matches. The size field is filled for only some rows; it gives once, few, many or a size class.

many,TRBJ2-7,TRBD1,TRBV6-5,TGTGCCAGCAGCCTCGGGACAGGGAACTACGAGCAGTACTTC,CASSLGTGNYEQYF
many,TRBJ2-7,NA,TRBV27,TGTGCCAGCAGACCCTGGGACGGACCCTACGAGCAGTACTTC,CASRPWDGPYEQYF
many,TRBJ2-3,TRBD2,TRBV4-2,TGTGCCAGCAGCCAAGATCCCAGCGGGGGCCCGGATACGCAGTATTTT,CASSQDPSGGPDTQYF
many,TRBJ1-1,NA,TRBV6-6,TGTGCCAGCAGTTACTCGACAGCCGGGGCTTTCTTT,CASSYSTAGAFF
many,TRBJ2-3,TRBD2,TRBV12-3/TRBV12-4,TGTGCCAGCCGATTGGGCGGGGGATACTCTAGCACAGATACGCAGTATTTT,CASRLGGGYSSTDTQYF
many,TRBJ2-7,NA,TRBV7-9,TGTGCCAGCACGCCCGAGGGGTCCTACGAGCAGTACTTC,CASTPEGSYEQYF
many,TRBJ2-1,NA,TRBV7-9,TGTGCCAGCAGCTTAGTACGGGGGGCTCTGGACAATGAGCAGTTCTTC,CASSLVRGALDNEQFF
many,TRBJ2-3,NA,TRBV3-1,TGTGCCAGCAGCCAAGATGGGGGCACAGATACGCAGTATTTT,CASSQDGGTDTQYF
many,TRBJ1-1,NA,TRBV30,TGTGCCTGGAGTGCAGGGGTGAACACTGAAGCTTTCTTT,CAWSAGVNTEAFF
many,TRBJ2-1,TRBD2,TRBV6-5,TGTGCCAGCAGTTACTCTACCGTAGCGGGTTTCAATGAGCAGTTCTTC,CASSYSTVAGFNEQFF
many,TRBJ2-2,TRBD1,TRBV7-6,TGTGCCAGCAGTGACAGGGATCGGGACACCGGGGAGCTGTTTTTT,CASSDRDRDTGELFF
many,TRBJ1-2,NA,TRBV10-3,TGTGCCATCAGTGAAAACAGGGTATTATATCGGAAGGGTGGCTACACCTTC,CAISENRVLYRKGGYTF
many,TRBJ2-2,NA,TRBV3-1,TGTGCCAGCAGCCCCCCCAGCTCCGGGGAGCTGTTTTTT,CASSPPSSGELFF
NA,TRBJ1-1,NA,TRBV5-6,TGTGCCAGCAGCTTGTATTGGGGCGGGGGCCCTGAAGCTTTCTTT,CASSLYWGGGPEAFF
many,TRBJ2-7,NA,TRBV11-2,TGTGCCAGCAGCGAATGGGATGGCCCAGCCTACGAGCAGTACTTC,CASSEWDGPAYEQYF
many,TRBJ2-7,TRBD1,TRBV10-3,TGTGCCATCAGTGAGCCGGGACAGGGGACCTACGAGCAGTACTTC,CAISEPGQGTYEQYF
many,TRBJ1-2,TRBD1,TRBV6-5,TGTGCCAGCAGTTATGGGCAGGGGGCTAACTATGGCTACACCTTC,CASSYGQGANYGYTF
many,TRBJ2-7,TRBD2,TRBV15,TGTGCCACCAGCAGAGATACGGCGGGGGGGTACTACGAGCAGTACTTC,CATSRDTAGGYYEQYF
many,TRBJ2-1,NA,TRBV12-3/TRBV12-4,TGTGCCAGCAGGCACGGTGAGGGGGACAATGAGCAGTTCTTC,CASRHGEGDNEQFF
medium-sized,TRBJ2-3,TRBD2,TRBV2,TGTGCCAGCAGTAGGGCTAGCGGCAACACAGATACGCAGTATTTT,CASSRASGNTDTQYF
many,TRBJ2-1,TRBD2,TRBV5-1,TGCGCCAGCAGCCCCGGGACTAGCGGGAGGATCACGGGGGGAGGCTCCTACAATGAGCAGTTCTTC,CASSPGTSGRITGGGSYNEQFF
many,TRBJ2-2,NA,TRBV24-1,TGTGCCACCAGTGATTCAACAGTCACCGGGGAGCTGTTTTTT,CATSDSTVTGELFF
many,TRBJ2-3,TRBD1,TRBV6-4,TGTGCCAGCAGCCGACAGGGAATAACAGATACGCAGTATTTT,CASSRQGITDTQYF
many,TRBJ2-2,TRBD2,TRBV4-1,TGCGCCAGCAGCCACTCCCCGGGCGGCGGGGGGGCCGCCGGGGAGCTGTTTTTT,CASSHSPGGGGAAGELFF
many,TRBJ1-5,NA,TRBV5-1,TGCGCCAGCCCCCTGCCGAGACCTACCCTAAAGAGAAGCAATCAGCCCCAGCATTTT,CASPLPRPTLKRSNQPQHF
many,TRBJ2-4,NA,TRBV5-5,TGTGCCAGCAGCCCCGAACCCAAGACACCCCACCGAATCCACTTC,CASSPEPKTPHRIHF
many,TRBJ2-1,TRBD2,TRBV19,TGTGCCAGTAGTATATCTAGCGGGGGGTACAATGAGCAGTTCTTC,CASSISSGGYNEQFF
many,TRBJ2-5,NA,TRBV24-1,TGTGCCACCAGTGAAGGGCAGGGACTAGAGACCCAGTACTTC,CATSEGQGLETQYF
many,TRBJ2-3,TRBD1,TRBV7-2,TGTGCCAGCAGCCTACAGGGGGCCACAGATACGCAGTATTTT,CASSLQGATDTQYF